Each of the 20 T cell receptor beta chains below was sequenced from the same sample in a study of T cells in tuberculosis. Profiled with immunoSEQ multiplex PCR; TCRdb holds only in-frame clones, not every one. This table holds around 32,000 clones, roughly 95% found once. The source material was PBMCs. Source of these receptors: a donor aged 10-35 years with latent tuberculosis or without tuberculosis infection.

The chain couples TRBV18 to TRBJ1-2; no clear D gene. CDR3 length: 12 amino acids. CDR1 and CDR2 (germline): KGHSH, LQKENI. The V and J ends lost 6 bases and 4 bases respectively, with 9 bases between them. Here the CDR3 reads CASSSKLYGYTF. The CDR3 coding sequence is TGTGCCAGCTCGTCCAAACTCTATGGCTACACCTTC.

Regarding this clone: This specimen includes other DNA sequences encoding the same CDR3. The chain links TRBV29-1 to TRBJ1-1, with 7 nucleotides matching TRBD1. Germline V gene lookup returns CDR1 SQVTM and CDR2 ANQGSEA. The CDR3 has 12 residues. The V and J ends lost 5 bases and 4 bases, in that order; junction bases with no gene match: 4. For the CDR3, the DNA is TGCAGCGTTCGACAGGGCGGCACTGAAGCTTTCTTT. This translates into CSVRQGGTEAFF.

This clone was picked up one time. This chain links TRBV4-1 with TRBJ1-3; TRBD1 matches 10 bases. The trim removed 3 bases at V and 4 bases at J, leaving 9 bases unmatched. The CDR3 covers 17 residues. The germline V gene has CDR1 MGHRA and CDR2 YSYEKL. DNA for the CDR3: TGCGCCAGCAGCCACCCTTCGACAGGGGGCGCCGGAAACACCATATATTTT. Translation: CASSHPSTGGAGNTIYF.

The chain links TRBV28 to TRBJ2-2; 9 nucleotides match TRBD1. This CDR3 is built from 14 residues. Looked up from germline, CDR1 is MDHEN and CDR2 is SYDVKM. The V gene end was trimmed by 5 bases and the J gene end by 7 bases; junction bases not matched to a gene: 5. CDR3 nucleotide sequence: TGTGCCAGCAGTCCCGGACAGGGGTTCGGGGAGCTGTTTTTT. Its translation: CASSPGQGFGELFF.

This clone occurred once. The chain links TRBV7-2 to TRBJ2-1; 8 nucleotides match TRBD2. CDR1 is SGHTA and CDR2 is FQGNSA in the germline V gene. The length of the CDR3 is 16 residues. V was pared by 2 bases and J by 3 bases, with 6 bases of the junction left unmatched. The CDR3 spells CASSLQRGYIYNEQFF. The CDR3 bases are TGTGCCAGCAGCTTACAGCGGGGGTATATCTACAATGAGCAGTTCTTC.

In DNA form, the CDR3 reads TGTGCCAGCTCATCAAATGAACTATCAGATACGCAGTATTTT. Translation: CASSSNELSDTQYF. V usage is TRBV18 and J usage is TRBJ2-3; no reliable D call. The CDR3 extends over 14 amino acids. V lost 5 bases, J lost 4 bases, and 13 bases lay in between. The germline gives CDR1 KGHSH, CDR2 LQKENI.

The chain has TRBV19 and TRBJ2-2, with 13 nucleotides matching TRBD2. Looked up from germline, CDR1 is LNHDA and CDR2 is SQIVND (reference sequence). This CDR3 is built from 18 residues. After removal of 7 bases from V and 6 bases from J, the junction contained 14 bases not matched to a gene. The CDR3 DNA reads as TGTGCCAGTATTGGACTAGCGGGAGTCGGGGTATTTCCCGGGGAGCTGTTTTTT. This gives the protein CASIGLAGVGVFPGELFF.

V and J are TRBV27 and TRBJ2-5; TRBD2 agrees at 13 bases. This CDR3 spans 17 amino acids. With V trimmed by 5 bases and J by 5 bases, 11 bases remained unmatched. Germline V gene sequence: CDR1 MNHEY, CDR2 SMNVEV (reference sequence). The CDR3 bases are TGTGCCAGCAGTCGATTCGGGACTAGCGGGACTGGGGAGACCCAGTACTTC. Protein sequence: CASSRFGTSGTGETQYF.

This chain connects TRBV29-1 to TRBJ2-1; 10 nucleotides line up with TRBD2. Per germline, CDR1 SQVTM and CDR2 ANQGSEA. V lost 6 bases to trimming and J lost 10 bases; unmatched junction nucleotides: 21. The CDR3 runs 17 residues. CDR3 region: CSVSGGEVSSGSSEQFF. DNA for the CDR3: TGCAGCGTGAGTGGGGGGGAGGTGTCTAGCGGGAGCTCCGAGCAGTTCTTC.

The gene calls are TRBV5-1 and TRBJ1-1, with 7 bases that match TRBD1. The V gene end was trimmed by 4 bases and the J gene end by 3 bases; junction bases not matched to a gene: 9. This CDR3 contains 15 residues. The germline gives CDR1 SGHRS, CDR2 YFSETQ. DNA of the CDR3: TGCGCCAGCAGCAGCTACAGGGGAGCGGACACTGAAGCTTTCTTT. This sequence encodes CASSSYRGADTEAFF.

The chain uses TRBV5-6 and TRBJ2-5; 8 nucleotides match TRBD1. V was pared by 0 bases and J by 4 bases, with 5 bases of the junction left unmatched. CDR3 length: 15 amino acids. Germline CDR1 reads SGHDT; CDR2 reads YYEEEE. The CDR3 is CASSLAGQGGETQYF. CDR3 sequence (DNA): TGTGCCAGCAGCTTGGCTGGACAGGGCGGAGAGACCCAGTACTTC.

CDR3 DNA: TGTGCCAGCAGTCCCCGGGGGGGGGAAAATGAAAAACTGTTTTTT. Amino acid sequence: CASSPRGGENEKLFF. The genes are TRBV4-2 and TRBJ1-4; TRBD1 is a possible D gene (5 bases). The CDR3 is made up of 15 amino acids. Germline CDR1 and CDR2: LGHNA and YNFKEQ. The germline V and J ends were trimmed by 6 bases and 5 bases, with 16 bases remaining between them.

This rearrangement joins TRBV6-5 to TRBJ2-3; 13 bases align to TRBD2. J was trimmed by 5 bases and V by 6 bases; bases with no gene match: 5. Looked up from germline, CDR1 is MNHEY and CDR2 is SVGAGI. The CDR3 loop spans 15 amino acids. The CDR3 here is CASRLAGGPGDTQYF. The CDR3 coding sequence is TGTGCCAGCAGACTAGCGGGAGGGCCTGGAGATACGCAGTATTTT.

In this sample, this clone turned up a few times. The V and J genes are TRBV5-1 and TRBJ2-7; D is possibly TRBD1 (6 bases). The CDR3 contains 15 residues. Trimming shortened V by 4 bases and J by 2 bases, and 16 bases separated the two germline ends. Germline V gene data show CDR1 as SGHRS and CDR2 as YFSETQ. The CDR3 reads CASSQYSGTTYEQYF. The CDR3 DNA is TGCGCCAGCAGCCAATATTCCGGGACAACCTACGAGCAGTACTTC. Filled out from reference TRBV5-1 and TRBJ2-7, the complete variable domain reads KAGVTQTPRYLIKTRGQQVTLSCSPISGHRSVSWYQQTPGQGLQFLFEYFSETQRNKGNFPGRFSGRQFSNSRSEMNVSTLELGDSALYLCASSQYSGTTYEQYFGPGTRLTVT.

The J gene is TRBJ1-5, the V gene TRBV9, with D possibly TRBD1 on 5 matching bases. This CDR3 has 15 residues. The germline CDR1 and CDR2 sequences are SGDLS and YYNGEE. V was shortened by 2 bases and J by 2 bases, with 11 bases between the two germline ends. This CDR3 is CASSVGGVRNQPQHF. CDR3 sequence (DNA): TGTGCCAGCAGCGTTGGGGGGGTCCGCAATCAGCCCCAGCATTTT.

The CDR3 sequence is CASSLTPQGHTDTQYF. CDR3 coding DNA: TGTGCCAGCAGTTTAACCCCACAGGGGCACACAGATACGCAGTATTTT. The rearrangement links TRBV27 to TRBJ2-3; TRBD1 aligns across 7 bases. CDR1 MNHEY and CDR2 SMNVEV come from the germline V gene (reference sequence). J gave up 2 bases and V 2 bases, and 7 bases lay outside the gene matches. This CDR3 contains 16 residues.

The chain couples TRBV28 to TRBJ2-5; 10 nucleotides align to TRBD2. V trimming: 3 bases; J trimming: 3 bases; junction bases outside the gene matches: 4. Germline V CDR1 and CDR2: MDHEN, SYDVKM. The CDR3 loop spans 15 amino acids. CDR3 nucleotide sequence: TGTGCCAGCAGTTTCGATCTAGCGGGAGAAGAGACCCAGTACTTC. It translates to CASSFDLAGEETQYF. Full variable domain (outside the CDR3, taken from reference TRBV28 and TRBJ2-5): DVKVTQSSRYLVKRTGEKVFLECVQDMDHENMFWYRQDPGLGLRLIYFSYDVKMKEKGDIPEGYSVSREKKERFSLILESASTNQTSMYLCASSFDLAGEETQYFGPGTRLLVL.

V usage is TRBV27 and J usage is TRBJ2-7; 7 bases align to TRBD2. V was clipped by 4 bases and J by 2 bases; unmatched bases: 5. The CDR3 spans 14 residues. The germline V gene has CDR1 MNHEY and CDR2 SMNVEV (reference sequence). The CDR3 DNA follows: TGTGCCAGCAGTTGGGGGGAGGGCCCCTACGAGCAGTACTTC. Translating it yields CASSWGEGPYEQYF.

The chain has TRBV19 and TRBJ1-2; unclear D gene. Looked up from germline, CDR1 is LNHDA and CDR2 is SQIVND (reference sequence). Trimming took 8 bases from V and 3 from J, leaving 10 bases between them. The CDR3 runs 12 residues. The DNA for the CDR3 is TGTGCCAGTCATGCCGGGTACTATGGCTACACCTTC. Protein sequence: CASHAGYYGYTF.

The rearrangement uses TRBV28 and TRBJ1-3; a possible D gene is TRBD1 (5 bases). Trimming removed 10 bases at V and 4 bases at J, with 8 bases between. The CDR3 runs 11 residues. The V gene's germline CDR1 is MDHEN and CDR2 SYDVKM. As DNA, the CDR3 is TGTGCCACCTCAGGGGGAAACACCATATATTTT. Protein: CATSGGNTIYF. Filled out from reference TRBV28 and TRBJ1-3, the complete variable domain reads DVKVTQSSRYLVKRTGEKVFLECVQDMDHENMFWYRQDPGLGLRLIYFSYDVKMKEKGDIPEGYSVSREKKERFSLILESASTNQTSMYLCATSGGNTIYFGEGSWLTVV.